The rows below give T cell receptor beta chains drawn from one sample of a study of OX40 agonist ivuxolimab in advanced cancers. The table came from immunoSEQ multiplex PCR; TCRdb's copy has only in-frame clones and leaves some out. The sample yields about 48,000 clones, 83% seen once. Here the sequenced sample was CD4+ or CD8+ T cells sorted from blood, taken in a trial of the OX40 agonist ivuxolimab. The origin of the receptors is an adult with an advanced solid tumor such as melanoma, head and neck, liver or kidney cancer. CDR3s include the opening cysteine and the closing phenylalanine or tryptophan. Fields, in order: D gene, V gene, J gene, CDR3 protein. A D gene is named only where the DNA matches it firmly.

d_call: -; v_call: TRBV27; j_call: TRBJ1-6; cdr3_aa: CASSLEVYSPLHF
d_call: -; v_call: TRBV19; j_call: TRBJ1-5; cdr3_aa: CASREGQGGNQPQHF
d_call: -; v_call: TRBV5-1; j_call: TRBJ2-5; cdr3_aa: CASSQGWGPETQYF
d_call: TRBD1; v_call: TRBV29-1; j_call: TRBJ2-5; cdr3_aa: CSVDVTGAIETQYF
d_call: -; v_call: TRBV6-5; j_call: TRBJ2-7; cdr3_aa: CASSVERNSYEQYF
d_call: -; v_call: TRBV9; j_call: TRBJ1-2; cdr3_aa: CASSVVGGYGYTF
d_call: -; v_call: TRBV16; j_call: TRBJ2-2; cdr3_aa: CASSQWWNTGELFF
d_call: -; v_call: TRBV15; j_call: TRBJ1-6; cdr3_aa: CATSRERWTVNSPLHF
d_call: -; v_call: TRBV5-4; j_call: TRBJ2-5; cdr3_aa: CASSLGVETQYF
d_call: TRBD1; v_call: TRBV18; j_call: TRBJ1-2; cdr3_aa: CASTTGGTGYGYTF
d_call: -; v_call: TRBV4-1; j_call: TRBJ1-2; cdr3_aa: CASSQGGGGASYGYTF
d_call: -; v_call: TRBV5-1; j_call: TRBJ2-5; cdr3_aa: CASSPEGTLEETQYF
d_call: TRBD1; v_call: TRBV5-1; j_call: TRBJ2-2; cdr3_aa: CASSIGTGGYTGELFF
d_call: TRBD1; v_call: TRBV9; j_call: TRBJ2-1; cdr3_aa: CASSGPGQGAANEQFF
d_call: TRBD1; v_call: TRBV4-2; j_call: TRBJ1-6; cdr3_aa: CASSQAHSDRAYNSPLHF
d_call: -; v_call: TRBV27; j_call: TRBJ1-1; cdr3_aa: CASSFRFVSGVPRDAEAFF
d_call: TRBD1; v_call: TRBV5-6; j_call: TRBJ2-3; cdr3_aa: CASSLRQGLTDTQYF
d_call: -; v_call: TRBV29-1; j_call: TRBJ2-7; cdr3_aa: CSVRQGPYEQYF
d_call: -; v_call: TRBV18; j_call: TRBJ2-2; cdr3_aa: CASSPGEINTGELFF
d_call: TRBD2; v_call: TRBV5-4; j_call: TRBJ2-5; cdr3_aa: CASSLVIAGIGTQYF
d_call: -; v_call: TRBV18; j_call: TRBJ2-7; cdr3_aa: CASSPTDYEQYF
d_call: -; v_call: TRBV5-1; j_call: TRBJ2-3; cdr3_aa: CASSLGGVSTDTQYF
d_call: -; v_call: TRBV5-6; j_call: TRBJ2-7; cdr3_aa: CASSFAEYEQYF
d_call: -; v_call: TRBV7-2; j_call: TRBJ2-5; cdr3_aa: CASSSRVQETQYF
d_call: TRBD2; v_call: TRBV5-1; j_call: TRBJ2-1; cdr3_aa: CASRGGESYNEQFF
d_call: -; v_call: TRBV19; j_call: TRBJ2-5; cdr3_aa: CASSIGAEVETQYF
d_call: -; v_call: TRBV5-1; j_call: TRBJ1-1; cdr3_aa: CASSLVTENTEAFF
d_call: -; v_call: TRBV4-1; j_call: TRBJ2-1; cdr3_aa: CASKEGWGNYNEQFF
d_call: TRBD2; v_call: TRBV4-1; j_call: TRBJ2-2; cdr3_aa: CASSPLRGGAGTGELFF
d_call: TRBD2; v_call: TRBV19; j_call: TRBJ2-7; cdr3_aa: CASSIAFLAGVSYEQYF
d_call: -; v_call: TRBV4-3; j_call: TRBJ2-6; cdr3_aa: CASSLNRAWGSGANVLTF
d_call: -; v_call: TRBV5-4; j_call: TRBJ2-7; cdr3_aa: CASSLAQGYEQYF
d_call: TRBD1; v_call: TRBV2; j_call: TRBJ1-2; cdr3_aa: CASSLDRDRGYGYTF
d_call: TRBD1; v_call: TRBV5-1; j_call: TRBJ1-2; cdr3_aa: CASSLARGASYGYTF
d_call: TRBD2; v_call: TRBV4-1; j_call: TRBJ2-1; cdr3_aa: CASSPRREWNEQFF
d_call: -; v_call: TRBV6-6; j_call: TRBJ1-2; cdr3_aa: CASTPDRVGGYTF
d_call: TRBD1; v_call: TRBV5-4; j_call: TRBJ1-6; cdr3_aa: CASSSGLRDRNSPLHF
d_call: -; v_call: TRBV5-1; j_call: TRBJ2-4; cdr3_aa: CASSLGGTDPGENIQYF
d_call: -; v_call: TRBV7-7; j_call: TRBJ2-5; cdr3_aa: CASSSHGSSETQYF
d_call: -; v_call: TRBV4-2; j_call: TRBJ2-3; cdr3_aa: CASSQDAEGGGRLLPTDTQYF
d_call: -; v_call: TRBV7-2; j_call: TRBJ2-5; cdr3_aa: CASSLGVVSGVGAQYF
d_call: TRBD1; v_call: TRBV5-8; j_call: TRBJ1-5; cdr3_aa: CASSSDRGHQPQHF
d_call: -; v_call: TRBV7-2; j_call: TRBJ2-5; cdr3_aa: CASSPRKETQYF
d_call: TRBD1; v_call: TRBV7-8; j_call: TRBJ1-5; cdr3_aa: CASSLVDRALNQPQHF
d_call: -; v_call: TRBV4-3; j_call: TRBJ1-6; cdr3_aa: CASSQDPGRPPLHF
d_call: TRBD1; v_call: TRBV19; j_call: TRBJ2-5; cdr3_aa: CASNDRGSETQYF
d_call: -; v_call: TRBV6-6; j_call: TRBJ2-7; cdr3_aa: CATSLRYEQYF
d_call: TRBD1; v_call: TRBV19; j_call: TRBJ2-7; cdr3_aa: CASSDRATYEQYF
d_call: -; v_call: TRBV30; j_call: TRBJ1-1; cdr3_aa: CAWSIRWSTEAFF
d_call: TRBD1; v_call: TRBV7-9; j_call: TRBJ1-6; cdr3_aa: CASSQQGLLHF